The 21 T cell receptor beta chains given below trace back to one sample, sequenced in a study of CD8 T cells in ankylosing spondylitis. TCRdb reprocessed the 5' RACE reads via MiXCR and lists one record per CDR3 protein. The repertoire has around 180,000 distinct CDR3 sequences, 18% of them found once; the top ten carry 4.3%. What was sequenced was blood, either unsorted or a sorted T cell fraction (not recorded which). Every receptor here comes from a male donor aged 5-30 years with ankylosing spondylitis or in good health (not recorded which).

This clonotype was seen ten or more times. This chain links TRBV20-1 with TRBJ2-1; 9 positions match TRBD2. V dropped 6 bases and J dropped 5; count of bases not matched to a gene: 8. The CDR3 spans 14 residues. In germline, CDR1 is DFQATT, CDR2 SNEGSKA (reference sequence). The CDR3 DNA reads as TGCAGTGCAGAGAGGGCGGGAGGGAACAATGAGCAGTTCTTC. Protein: CSAERAGGNNEQFF.

Many counts were recorded for this clonotype. V is TRBV27 and J is TRBJ1-1, with 7 nucleotides matching TRBD1. The CDR3 length is 14 residues. From germline, CDR1 is MNHEY and CDR2 SMNVEV (reference sequence). With V trimmed by 5 bases and J by 0 bases, 3 bases remained unmatched. The CDR3 DNA is TGTGCCAGCAGTCTACAGGGGCTGAACACTGAAGCTTTCTTT. This sequence encodes CASSLQGLNTEAFF.

This clonotype occurred many times. The V and J genes are TRBV12-3 or TRBV12-4 and TRBJ2-1; D not resolved. The CDR3 loop spans 16 amino acids. The ends were cut back, 6 bases at V and 8 bases at J, with 23 bases in the middle. CDR3 nucleotide sequence: TGTGCCAGCAGCCCGAGCTATCGGGCTTACCACGATGAGCAGTTCTTC. Protein: CASSPSYRAYHDEQFF.

The table lists this clonotype with many counts. CDR3 nucleotide sequence: TGTGCCAGCAGCTTAGGCCCCGGAACAGGAGATACGCAGTATTTT. Translated: CASSLGPGTGDTQYF. The V call is TRBV11-2, the J call TRBJ2-3, with D perhaps matching TRBD1 (5 bases). The V end was cut by 1 base, the J end by 5 bases, with 13 bases between. Germline loops: CDR1 SGHAT, CDR2 FQNNGV. CDR3 size: 15 residues.

The gene calls are TRBV2 and TRBJ2-3; TRBD2 matches at 8 bases. The germline V gene has CDR1 SNHLY and CDR2 FYNNEI. The CDR3 sequence is 11 residues long. The V and J ends lost 8 bases and 11 bases, in that order; junction bases with no gene match: 6. The CDR3 sequence: CASLSGNGQYF. Here the CDR3 DNA reads TGTGCCAGCCTTAGCGGGAATGGGCAGTATTTT.

This clonotype showed up many times. V and J are TRBV5-1 and TRBJ2-7, with 7 nucleotides matching TRBD1. After removal of 4 bases from V and 3 bases from J, the junction contained 10 bases not matched to a gene. CDR1 is SGHRS and CDR2 is YFSETQ in the germline V gene. The CDR3 has 15 amino acids. The CDR3 region has the DNA TGCGCCAGCAGCCCGAACTGGGGACAGAACTACGAGCAGTACTTC. Its protein product is CASSPNWGQNYEQYF.

This clonotype was seen many times. The genes are TRBV10-2 and TRBJ2-2, with TRBD2 identical over 12 bases. Trimming took 3 bases from V and 6 from J; bases not matched to a gene: 11. This CDR3 contains 18 residues. Germline CDR1 is WSHSY and CDR2 is SAAADI. Here the CDR3 DNA reads TGCGCCAGCAGTGAAGGACTAGCGGGATTGGCCGTTGCCGGGGAGCTGTTTTTT. It encodes CASSEGLAGLAVAGELFF.

In its sample, this clonotype was seen many times. The V gene is TRBV4-1, the J gene TRBJ2-5, with D perhaps TRBD2 (6 bases). The CDR3 runs to 11 residues. Trimming pared 4 bases from V and 10 bases from J, leaving 10 bases between. In germline, CDR1 is MGHRA, CDR2 YSYEKL. CDR3 residues: CASSRGEDQYF. DNA of the CDR3: TGCGCCAGCAGCCGCGGGGAGGACCAGTACTTC.

This clonotype was counted ten times or more. The chain carries TRBV20-1 and TRBJ2-7; D remains unclear. The CDR3 loop spans 14 amino acids. Trimming stripped 0 bases from V and 4 bases from J, with 13 bases between. CDR1 is DFQATT, CDR2 SNEGSKA, per germline (reference sequence). This CDR3 reads CSARDMGSQYEQYF. For the CDR3, the DNA is TGCAGTGCTAGAGATATGGGTTCCCAATACGAGCAGTACTTC.

This clonotype was picked up many times. This sequence joins TRBV9 and TRBJ2-7, with TRBD2 matching over 7 bases. Germline lookup yields CDR1 SGDLS and CDR2 YYNGEE. This CDR3 spans 13 amino acids. The V and J ends lost 6 bases and 0 bases, in that order; junction bases with no gene match: 3. CDR3 coding DNA: TGTGCCAGCATTTGGGACTACTCCTACGAGCAGTACTTC. As protein: CASIWDYSYEQYF.

This clonotype came up many times. This chain connects TRBV11-2 to TRBJ2-5; D is unclear. Germline CDR1 reads SGHAT; CDR2 reads FQNNGV. The CDR3 contains 16 residues. V was shortened by 3 bases and J by 5 bases, with 19 bases between the two germline ends. As DNA, the CDR3 is TGTGCCAGCAGCTTTCCTGGTGGTTCGATGAGGGAGACCCAGTACTTC. It is translated as CASSFPGGSMRETQYF. The entire variable domain, with the rest obtained from reference TRBV11-2 and TRBJ2-5, is as follows: EAGVAQSPRYKIIEKRQSVAFWCNPISGHATLYWYQQILGQGPKLLIQFQNNGVVDDSQLPKDRFSAERLKGVDSTLKIQPAKLEDSAVYLCASSFPGGSMRETQYFGPGTRLLVL.

This clonotype was counted at least ten times. The rearrangement joins TRBV29-1 to TRBJ1-2; D is undetermined. CDR1 and CDR2 (germline): SQVTM, ANQGSEA. Deletions cut 8 bases from V and 4 bases from J, with 17 bases between. The CDR3 is made up of 13 amino acids. The CDR3: CSPLVADGYGYTF. As DNA, the CDR3 is TGCAGCCCGTTGGTTGCAGACGGCTATGGCTACACCTTC.

Ten or more counts support this clonotype. The rearrangement links TRBV6-5 to TRBJ2-1; 11 bases align to TRBD1. The CDR3 is made up of 15 amino acids. Germline CDR1 MNHEY, CDR2 SVGAGI. Trimming removed 4 bases from V and 3 bases from J; junction bases left unmatched: 2. CDR3 residues: CASSWDRGGYNEQFF. The CDR3 DNA reads TGTGCCAGCAGTTGGGACAGGGGGGGCTACAATGAGCAGTTCTTC.

This clonotype was observed a single time. CDR3 DNA: TGTGCCAGCAGTTTCGCCATGGTCTACGAGCAGTACTTC. Protein sequence: CASSFAMVYEQYF. This chain joins TRBV28 and TRBJ2-7; D is uncertain. Germline lookup yields CDR1 MDHEN and CDR2 SYDVKM. With 3 bases removed from V and 3 bases from J, the gap between germline ends came to 9 bases. CDR3 size: 13 residues. Using reference TRBV28 and TRBJ2-7 for the parts outside the CDR3, the full variable domain is DVKVTQSSRYLVKRTGEKVFLECVQDMDHENMFWYRQDPGLGLRLIYFSYDVKMKEKGDIPEGYSVSREKKERFSLILESASTNQTSMYLCASSFAMVYEQYFGPGTRLTVT.

The rearrangement uses TRBV20-1 and TRBJ2-7; D may be TRBD2 (7 bases). CDR1 and CDR2 (germline): DFQATT, SNEGSKA (reference sequence). The CDR3 extends over 13 amino acids. The ends were cut back, 6 bases at V and 7 bases at J, with 19 bases in the middle. The CDR3 sequence: CSAPQGGSGEQYF. The CDR3 coding sequence is TGCAGTGCGCCACAGGGCGGGAGCGGGGAGCAGTACTTC.

Many counts were recorded for this clonotype. The rearrangement uses TRBV4-2 and TRBJ2-7; TRBD1 is a possible D gene (5 bases). The CDR3 extends over 14 amino acids. Germline-derived CDR1 and CDR2 are LGHNA and YNFKEQ. V lost 0 bases and J 2 bases, leaving 8 bases between the germline ends. The CDR3 sequence: CASSQDRGTYEQYF. For the CDR3, the DNA is TGTGCCAGCAGCCAAGATAGGGGCACCTACGAGCAGTACTTC.

This clonotype showed up just a few times. The chain employs TRBV4-3 and TRBJ2-7; weak D call: TRBD2 (5 bases). The CDR3 loop spans 14 amino acids. Germline V gives CDR1 LGHNA, CDR2 YSLEER. V lost 1 base to trimming and J lost 0 bases, with 7 bases between them. As DNA, the CDR3 is TGCGCCAGCAGCCAAGTCGGGGACTCCTACGAGCAGTACTTC. Its protein product is CASSQVGDSYEQYF.

The chain links TRBV2 to TRBJ2-7; D perhaps matches TRBD2 (6 bases). The CDR3 is made up of 15 amino acids. CDR1 SNHLY and CDR2 FYNNEI come from the germline V gene. Trimming shortened V by 9 bases and J by 0 bases, and 18 bases separated the two germline ends. This CDR3 is CASHGGGSRSYEQYF. CDR3 nucleotide sequence: TGTGCCAGTCACGGTGGAGGGAGCCGCTCCTACGAGCAGTACTTC.

This clonotype was detected ten times or more. This chain links TRBV28 with TRBJ1-1; no reliable D call. Germline-derived CDR1 and CDR2 are MDHEN and SYDVKM. CDR3 length: 14 residues. Trimming removed 0 bases from V and 4 bases from J, with 9 bases in between. CDR3 loop: CASSLWMGSTEAFF. Here the CDR3 DNA reads TGTGCCAGCAGTTTATGGATGGGGAGCACTGAAGCTTTCTTT.

This clonotype came up a few times. This chain connects TRBV19 to TRBJ1-4; 9 nucleotides match TRBD1. Germline CDR1 is LNHDA and CDR2 is SQIVND (reference sequence). This CDR3 spans 12 amino acids. V gave up 9 bases and J gave up 5 bases; unmatched junction bases: 1. The CDR3 DNA is TGTGCCAGCGGACAGGGGAATGAAAAACTGTTTTTT. Protein: CASGQGNEKLFF.

In its sample, this clonotype was seen a few times. The V and J genes are TRBV19 and TRBJ2-1; D may be TRBD2 (6 bases). Trimming shortened V by 8 bases and J by 4 bases, and 15 bases separated the two germline ends. The CDR3 is 14 residues long. Germline lookup yields CDR1 LNHDA and CDR2 SQIVND (reference sequence). The CDR3 coding sequence is TGTGCCAGTTCTCCGGGACTGCCTTACAATGAGCAGTTCTTC. Translation: CASSPGLPYNEQFF.